These T cell receptor beta chains were read from a single sample in a study of T cells in Graves' hyperthyroidism and ophthalmopathy. One entry per CDR3 protein, called by TCRdb with MiXCR from the multiplex PCR reads. Counted here are around 760,000 distinct CDR3 sequences, 30% to 40% occurring once; the ten biggest clones make up approximately 31%. The sample taken for sequencing was blood. These TCRs come from a woman in her thirties or forties with Graves' hyperthyroidism. Each CDR3 is given with its conserved first and last residue. Each record gives: V gene, clone size, J gene, D gene, CDR3 protein, CDR3 DNA. A D gene is named only where the DNA matches it firmly. A clone size is listed for some rows: how often the clone was seen (once, few, many), or a class if it is expanded.

V: TRBV2; size: .; J: TRBJ1-4; D: .; CDR3: CASTMEEELFF; DNA: TGTGCCAGCACGATGGAGGAAGAGCTGTTTTTT
V: TRBV2; size: many; J: TRBJ2-7; D: .; CDR3: CASSVLHQYF; DNA: TGTGCCAGCAGTGTTCTGCATCAGTACTTC
V: TRBV6-5; size: .; J: TRBJ2-6; D: .; CDR3: CASSYSIRSGANVLTF; DNA: TGTGCCAGCAGTTACTCGATACGTTCTGGGGCCAACGTCCTGACTTTC
V: TRBV10-3; size: once; J: TRBJ2-3; D: .; CDR3: CAISTTGISTDTQYF; DNA: TGTGCCATCAGTACCACAGGGATCAGCACAGATACGCAGTATTTT
V: TRBV7-2; size: .; J: TRBJ1-3; D: .; CDR3: CASSQDPDGRDTIYF; DNA: TGTGCCAGCAGCCAAGATCCGGATGGACGAGACACCATATATTTT
V: TRBV6-1; size: many; J: TRBJ1-2; D: .; CDR3: CASSPRQYVYGYTF; DNA: TGTGCCAGCAGTCCCCGACAGTACGTTTATGGCTACACCTTC
V: TRBV10-3; size: .; J: TRBJ1-3; D: .; CDR3: CASTSGVTDTIYF; DNA: TGTGCCAGCACCTCAGGGGTTACGGACACCATATATTTT
V: TRBV15; size: many; J: TRBJ2-2; D: .; CDR3: CATSTNPTGELFF; DNA: TGTGCCACCAGCACCAACCCAACCGGGGAGCTGTTTTTT
V: TRBV6-5; size: many; J: TRBJ1-6; D: TRBD1; CDR3: CASSAGQGANSPLHF; DNA: TGTGCCAGCAGCGCTGGACAGGGGGCTAATTCACCCCTCCACTTT
V: TRBV7-8; size: many; J: TRBJ2-7; D: TRBD2; CDR3: CASSLYRSGSNHEQYF; DNA: TGTGCCAGCAGCTTATATCGGAGCGGGAGCAACCACGAGCAGTACTTC
V: TRBV7-8; size: .; J: TRBJ1-2; D: TRBD1; CDR3: CASSRQGGGNTF; DNA: TGTGCCAGCAGTAGACAGGGTGGTGGAAACACCTTC
V: TRBV12-3/TRBV12-4; size: .; J: TRBJ1-5; D: .; CDR3: CASSLGGAWQPQHF; DNA: TGTGCCAGCAGTTTAGGGGGGGCATGGCAGCCCCAGCATTTT
V: TRBV3-1; size: .; J: TRBJ2-3; D: TRBD2; CDR3: CASSQDLGLAGGTDTQYF; DNA: TGTGCCAGCAGCCAAGATCTCGGACTAGCGGGAGGGACAGATACGCAGTATTTT
V: TRBV18; size: .; J: TRBJ1-1; D: .; CDR3: CASSPFQADTEAFF; DNA: TGTGCCAGCTCACCATTCCAGGCGGACACTGAAGCTTTCTTT
V: TRBV14; size: few; J: TRBJ2-7; D: .; CDR3: CASSPRLRSYEQYF; DNA: TGTGCCAGCAGCCCCCGCTTACGATCCTACGAGCAGTACTTC
V: TRBV10-3; size: .; J: TRBJ2-2; D: .; CDR3: CAISESVFQSGELFF; DNA: TGTGCCATCAGTGAGTCGGTTTTCCAATCAGGGGAGCTGTTTTTT
V: TRBV6-6; size: few; J: TRBJ2-7; D: .; CDR3: CASRTEGGQYF; DNA: TGTGCCAGCAGAACGGAAGGGGGGCAGTACTTC
V: TRBV7-2; size: many; J: TRBJ2-7; D: TRBD2; CDR3: CASSFSSGLEGEQYF; DNA: TGTGCCAGCAGCTTTAGCTCGGGACTAGAGGGCGAGCAGTACTTC
V: TRBV10-3; size: many; J: TRBJ1-1; D: .; CDR3: CAISLEQNTEAFF; DNA: TGTGCCATCAGTTTAGAACAGAACACTGAAGCTTTCTTT
V: TRBV19; size: .; J: TRBJ1-3; D: .; CDR3: CATGRVAGNTIYF; DNA: TGTGCCACAGGGAGGGTCGCTGGAAACACCATATATTTT
V: TRBV29-1; size: .; J: TRBJ2-2; D: .; CDR3: CSLRGPNTGELFF; DNA: TGCAGCCTGCGGGGTCCGAACACCGGGGAGCTGTTTTTT
V: TRBV5-1; size: few; J: TRBJ2-7; D: .; CDR3: CASSLPGNLDEQYF; DNA: TGCGCCAGCAGCTTACCCGGGAATCTCGACGAGCAGTACTTC
V: TRBV6-6; size: .; J: TRBJ2-5; D: TRBD2; CDR3: CASSFPRTSGDGETQYF; DNA: TGTGCCAGCAGTTTCCCCCGCACTAGCGGGGACGGGGAGACCCAGTACTTC
V: TRBV7-2; size: .; J: TRBJ1-4; D: .; CDR3: CASSHPGFRPGASNEKLFF; DNA: TGCGCCAGCAGCCACCCCGGGTTTCGTCCGGGGGCATCTAATGAAAAACTGTTTTTT
V: TRBV18; size: few; J: TRBJ2-7; D: .; CDR3: CASSPPDSYEQYF; DNA: TGTGCCAGCTCACCACCGGACAGCTACGAGCAGTACTTC
V: TRBV10-2; size: many; J: TRBJ1-5; D: .; CDR3: CASSEARINQPQHF; DNA: TGCGCCAGCAGTGAGGCCAGGATTAATCAGCCCCAGCATTTT
V: TRBV6-2/TRBV6-3; size: .; J: TRBJ2-7; D: .; CDR3: CASSYGGWFNTYEQYF; DNA: TGTGCCAGCAGTTACGGTGGTTGGTTTAACACCTACGAGCAGTACTTC
V: TRBV5-1; size: few; J: TRBJ1-1; D: .; CDR3: CASSQDRLTGTRNTEAFF; DNA: TGTGCCAGCAGCCAAGATCGCCTCACTGGGACTAGGAACACTGAAGCTTTCTTT